This TCR beta chain was obtained from a study of T cells in Graves' hyperthyroidism and ophthalmopathy. Diagnosis relied on clinical symptoms, serum thyroxine and TRAb, thyroid ultrasound and orbital computed tomography. Source material for PBMCs was about 10 ml fresh peripheral blood. The CDR3 length is 13 residues. Germline V gene lookup returns CDR1 MDHEN and CDR2 SYDVKM. V was cut by 3 bases and J by 6 bases, with 12 bases left in between. This clonotype was detected ten times or more. Amplification of TCR beta CDR3 regions was performed using RNA transcripts as template. A first-round RT-PCR of the TCR CDR3 used the HTBI primer set. A single record per CDR3 protein comes from TCRdb applying MiXCR to the multiplex PCR reads. The sample carries hundreds of thousands of distinct CDR3 sequences, 14% recorded once.

This TCR derives from a woman in her fifties or sixties with Graves' ophthalmopathy. Sequenced: blood. V gene TRBV28 combines with J gene TRBJ2-7; no definite D call. The CDR3 protein is CASSLAGPGEQYF. The CDR3 DNA follows: TGTGCCAGCAGTTTGGCAGGTCCAGGCGAGCAGTACTTC.